A single sample gave rise to the 4 T cell receptor beta chains below, sequenced in a study of shared clonotypes between healthy human individuals. The protocol was immunoSEQ multiplex PCR, while the TCRdb copy is restricted to in-frame clones and leaves out a portion. The sample has some 2.4 million clones; 93% are singletons. The sequenced material came from naive CD4+ T cells from PBMCs. Subset of the sample: CD45RA+ positively selected. The receptors here all came from a man in his late teens or twenties in good health. Some clones in this sample may be carry-over from other donors' samples.

The chain uses TRBV5-1 and TRBJ1-2; D not resolved. The germline V and J ends were trimmed by 4 bases and 7 bases, with 17 bases remaining between them. Per germline, CDR1 SGHRS and CDR2 YFSETQ. This CDR3 is 14 amino acids long. The CDR3 is CASSADPGGPGYTF. The CDR3 DNA reads as TGCGCCAGCAGCGCCGACCCGGGCGGACCTGGCTACACCTTC. The full variable domain, its missing parts supplied by reference TRBV5-1 and TRBJ1-2, is KAGVTQTPRYLIKTRGQQVTLSCSPISGHRSVSWYQQTPGQGLQFLFEYFSETQRNKGNFPGRFSGRQFSNSRSEMNVSTLELGDSALYLCASSADPGGPGYTFGSGTRLTVV.

This chain joins TRBV6-5 and TRBJ1-1; the D is unclear. Germline assignment: CDR1 MNHEY and CDR2 SVGAGI. V was cut by 0 bases and J by 1 base, with 9 bases left in between. This CDR3 comprises 15 residues. This chain's CDR3 is CASSYSPRGNTEAFF. CDR3 DNA: TGTGCCAGCAGTTACTCGCCTCGGGGGAACACTGAAGCTTTCTTT.

The rearrangement links TRBV6-8 to TRBJ2-2; no firm D call. Germline CDR1 and CDR2: MNHGY and SAAAGT. The V and J ends lost 2 bases and 5 bases respectively, with 9 bases between them. CDR3 length: 14 amino acids. The CDR3 here is CASSYKMRTGELFF. CDR3 coding DNA: TGTGCCAGCAGTTACAAGATGAGGACCGGGGAGCTGTTTTTT.

This clone showed up just once. Distinct nucleotide sequences in the sample also encode this CDR3. In nucleotides, the CDR3 is TGTGCCAGTAGTATCCTGGGGGGCTATGGCTACACCTTC. This codes for CASSILGGYGYTF. The rearrangement joins TRBV19 to TRBJ1-2; perhaps TRBD1 as D (5 bases). Trimming stripped 3 bases from V and 4 bases from J, with 9 bases between. CDR1 is LNHDA and CDR2 is SQIVND in the germline V gene (reference sequence). The CDR3 is made up of 13 amino acids.